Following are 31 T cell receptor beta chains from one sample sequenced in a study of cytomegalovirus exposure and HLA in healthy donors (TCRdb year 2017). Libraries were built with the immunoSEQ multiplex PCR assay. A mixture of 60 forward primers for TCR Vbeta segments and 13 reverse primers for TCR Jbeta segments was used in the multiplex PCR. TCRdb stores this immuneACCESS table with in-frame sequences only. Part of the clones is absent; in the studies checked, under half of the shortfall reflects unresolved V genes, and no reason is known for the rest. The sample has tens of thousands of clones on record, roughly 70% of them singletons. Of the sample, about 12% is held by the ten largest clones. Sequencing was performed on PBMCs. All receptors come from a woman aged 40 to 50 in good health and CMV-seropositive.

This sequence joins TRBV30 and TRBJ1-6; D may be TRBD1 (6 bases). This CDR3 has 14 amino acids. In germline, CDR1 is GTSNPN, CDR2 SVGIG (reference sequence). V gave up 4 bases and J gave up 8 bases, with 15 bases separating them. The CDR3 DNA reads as TGTGCCTGGAAAGGGGACATAGGCGATTCACCCCTCCACTTT. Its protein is CAWKGDIGDSPLHF.

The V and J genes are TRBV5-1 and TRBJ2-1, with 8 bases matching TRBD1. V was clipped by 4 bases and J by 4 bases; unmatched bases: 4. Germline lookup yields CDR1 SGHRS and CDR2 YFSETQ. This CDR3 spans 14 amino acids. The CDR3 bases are TGCGCCAGCAGCATGGGACAGGTTTACAATGAGCAGTTCTTC. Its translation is CASSMGQVYNEQFF.

CDR3 DNA: TGTGCCAGCCAGGGGGAGGTTATCGGGGAGACCCAGTACTTC. Its translation is CASQGEVIGETQYF. The V and J genes are TRBV11-2 and TRBJ2-5; D is perhaps TRBD1 (7 bases). Trimming removed 8 bases at V and 5 bases at J, with 18 bases between. The germline gives CDR1 SGHAT, CDR2 FQNNGV. This CDR3 region has 14 residues.

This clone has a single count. This CDR3 is CASRGPLQGAGANVLTF. CDR3 DNA: TGTGCCAGCAGGGGGCCTCTACAGGGGGCTGGGGCCAACGTCCTGACTTTC. This chain links TRBV6-4 with TRBJ2-6; 8 bases line up with TRBD1. CDR3 size: 17 residues. With 6 bases clipped from V and 2 bases from J, the junction kept 9 bases outside the gene matches. CDR1 is MRHNA, CDR2 SNTAGT, per germline.

This CDR3 reads CASSPGRGYSPLHF. As DNA, the CDR3 is TGTGCCAGCAGTCCGGGACGGGGGTATTCACCCCTCCACTTT. The rearrangement links TRBV2 to TRBJ1-6, with a possible D match to TRBD1 (5 bases). V lost 5 bases and J lost 8, with 13 bases in between. The CDR3 consists of 14 residues. The germline V gene encodes CDR1 SNHLY and CDR2 FYNNEI.

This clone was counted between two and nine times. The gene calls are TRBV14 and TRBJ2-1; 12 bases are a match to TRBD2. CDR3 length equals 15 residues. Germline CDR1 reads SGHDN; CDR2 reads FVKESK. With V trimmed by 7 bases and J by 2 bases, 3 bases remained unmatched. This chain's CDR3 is CASNLAGGAYNEQFF. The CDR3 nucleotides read TGTGCCAGCAACCTAGCGGGGGGGGCCTACAATGAGCAGTTCTTC.

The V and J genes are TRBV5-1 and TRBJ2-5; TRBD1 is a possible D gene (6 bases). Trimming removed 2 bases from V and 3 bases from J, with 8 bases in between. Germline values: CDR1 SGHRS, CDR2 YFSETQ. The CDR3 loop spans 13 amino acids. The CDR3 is CASSFSGEETQYF. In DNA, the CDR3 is TGCGCCAGCAGCTTTTCAGGGGAAGAGACCCAGTACTTC.

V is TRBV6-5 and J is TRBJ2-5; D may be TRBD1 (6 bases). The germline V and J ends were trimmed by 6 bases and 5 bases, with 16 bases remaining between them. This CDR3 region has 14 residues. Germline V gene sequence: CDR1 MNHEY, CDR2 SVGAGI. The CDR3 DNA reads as TGTGCCAGCAGGACTGAGGGGGAGTGGGAGACCCAGTACTTC. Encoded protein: CASRTEGEWETQYF.

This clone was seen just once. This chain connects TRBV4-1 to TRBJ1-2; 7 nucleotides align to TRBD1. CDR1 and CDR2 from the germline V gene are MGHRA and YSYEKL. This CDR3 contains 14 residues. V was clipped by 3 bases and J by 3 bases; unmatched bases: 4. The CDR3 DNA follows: TGCGCCAGCAGCCAGACCGACAGGGACTATGGCTACACCTTC. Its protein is CASSQTDRDYGYTF.

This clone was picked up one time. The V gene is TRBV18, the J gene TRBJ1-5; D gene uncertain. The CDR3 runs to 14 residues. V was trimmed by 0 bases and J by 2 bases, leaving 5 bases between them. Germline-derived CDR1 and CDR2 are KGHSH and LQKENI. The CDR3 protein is CASSPPGGNQPQHF. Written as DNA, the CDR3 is TGTGCCAGCTCACCACCCGGGGGCAATCAGCCCCAGCATTTT.

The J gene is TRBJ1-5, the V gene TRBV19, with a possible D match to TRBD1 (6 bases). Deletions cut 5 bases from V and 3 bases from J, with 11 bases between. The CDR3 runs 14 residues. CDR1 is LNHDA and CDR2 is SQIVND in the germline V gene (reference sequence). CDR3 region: CASSPGTYNQPQHF. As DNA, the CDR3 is TGTGCCAGTAGTCCCGGGACATACAATCAGCCCCAGCATTTT.

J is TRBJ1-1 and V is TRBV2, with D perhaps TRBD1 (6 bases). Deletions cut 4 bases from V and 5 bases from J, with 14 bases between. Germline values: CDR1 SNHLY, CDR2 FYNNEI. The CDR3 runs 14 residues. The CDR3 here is CASSGPGVETEAFF. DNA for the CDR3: TGTGCCAGCAGTGGACCAGGGGTGGAAACTGAAGCTTTCTTT.

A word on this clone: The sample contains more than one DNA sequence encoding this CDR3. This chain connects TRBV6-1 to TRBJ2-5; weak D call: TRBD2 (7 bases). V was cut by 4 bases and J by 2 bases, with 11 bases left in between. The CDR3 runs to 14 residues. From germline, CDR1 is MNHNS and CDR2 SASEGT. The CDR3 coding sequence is TGTGCCAGCAGTGGCGGGGGACAACAAGAGACCCAGTACTTC. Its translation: CASSGGGQQETQYF.

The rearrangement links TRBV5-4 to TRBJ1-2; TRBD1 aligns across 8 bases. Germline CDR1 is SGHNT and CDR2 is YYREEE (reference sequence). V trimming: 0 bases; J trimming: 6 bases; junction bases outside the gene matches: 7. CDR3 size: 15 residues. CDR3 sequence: CASSLGAGGTDGYTF. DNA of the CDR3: TGTGCCAGCAGCTTGGGGGCAGGGGGCACTGATGGCTACACCTTC.

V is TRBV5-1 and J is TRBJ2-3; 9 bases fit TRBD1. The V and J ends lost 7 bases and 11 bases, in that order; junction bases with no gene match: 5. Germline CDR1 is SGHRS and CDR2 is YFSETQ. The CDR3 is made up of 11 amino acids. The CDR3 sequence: CASGGDRVQYF. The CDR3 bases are TGCGCCAGCGGGGGGGACAGGGTGCAGTATTTT. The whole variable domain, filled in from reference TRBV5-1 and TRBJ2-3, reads KAGVTQTPRYLIKTRGQQVTLSCSPISGHRSVSWYQQTPGQGLQFLFEYFSETQRNKGNFPGRFSGRQFSNSRSEMNVSTLELGDSALYLCASGGDRVQYFGPGTRLTVL.

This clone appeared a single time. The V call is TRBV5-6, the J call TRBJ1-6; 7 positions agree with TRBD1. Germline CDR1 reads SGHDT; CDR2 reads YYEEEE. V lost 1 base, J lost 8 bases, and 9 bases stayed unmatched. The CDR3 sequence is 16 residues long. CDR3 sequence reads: CASSLIPQGVDSPLHF. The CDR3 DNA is TGTGCCAGCAGCTTGATTCCCCAGGGGGTCGATTCACCCCTCCACTTT. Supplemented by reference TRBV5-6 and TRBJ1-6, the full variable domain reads DAGVTQSPTHLIKTRGQQVTLRCSPKSGHDTVSWYQQALGQGPQFIFQYYEEEERQRGNFPDRFSGHQFPNYSSELNVNALLLGDSALYLCASSLIPQGVDSPLHFGNGTRLTVT.

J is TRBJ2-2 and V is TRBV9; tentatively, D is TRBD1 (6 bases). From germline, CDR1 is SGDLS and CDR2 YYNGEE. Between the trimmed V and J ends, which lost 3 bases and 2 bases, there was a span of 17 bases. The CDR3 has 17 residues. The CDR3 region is CASSARDGTPNTGELFF. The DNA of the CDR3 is TGTGCCAGCAGCGCCAGAGACGGGACACCCAACACCGGGGAGCTGTTTTTT.

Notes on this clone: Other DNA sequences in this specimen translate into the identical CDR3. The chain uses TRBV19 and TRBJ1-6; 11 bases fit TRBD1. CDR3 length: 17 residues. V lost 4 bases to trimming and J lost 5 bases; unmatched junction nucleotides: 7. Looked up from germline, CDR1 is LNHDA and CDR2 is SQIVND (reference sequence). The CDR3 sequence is CASSTSGTGGDNSPLHF. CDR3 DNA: TGTGCCAGTAGTACCTCCGGGACAGGGGGTGATAATTCACCCCTCCACTTT.

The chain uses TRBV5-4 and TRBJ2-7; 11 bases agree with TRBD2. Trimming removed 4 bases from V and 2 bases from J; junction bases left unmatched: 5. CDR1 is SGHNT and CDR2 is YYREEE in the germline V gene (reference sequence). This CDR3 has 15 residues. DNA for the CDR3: TGTGCCAGCAGCCGCGGGACTAGCGGAACCTACGAGCAGTACTTC. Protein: CASSRGTSGTYEQYF.

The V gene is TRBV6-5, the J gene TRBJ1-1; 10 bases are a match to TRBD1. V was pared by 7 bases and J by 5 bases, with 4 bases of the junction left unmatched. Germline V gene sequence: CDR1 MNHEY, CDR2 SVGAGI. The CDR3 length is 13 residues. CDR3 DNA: TGTGCCAGCATCAGACAGGGGGCGACTGAAGCTTTCTTT. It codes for CASIRQGATEAFF.

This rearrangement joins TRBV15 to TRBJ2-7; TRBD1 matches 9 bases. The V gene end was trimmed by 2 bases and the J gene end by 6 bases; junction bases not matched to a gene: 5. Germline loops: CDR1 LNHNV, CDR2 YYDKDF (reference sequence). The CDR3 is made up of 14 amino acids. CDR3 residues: CATSRPGTGSEQYF. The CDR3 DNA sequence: TGTGCCACCAGCAGACCTGGGACAGGGTCCGAGCAGTACTTC.

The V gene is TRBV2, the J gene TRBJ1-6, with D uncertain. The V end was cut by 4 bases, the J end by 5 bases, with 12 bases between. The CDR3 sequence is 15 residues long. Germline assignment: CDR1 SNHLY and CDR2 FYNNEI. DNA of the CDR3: TGTGCCAGCAGTGGGGAGGCGGCTAATAATTCACCCCTCCACTTT. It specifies CASSGEAANNSPLHF.

The CDR3 loop reads CASSVRGPATNEKLFF. The CDR3 region has the DNA TGTGCCAGCAGTGTGCGAGGGCCTGCAACTAATGAAAAACTGTTTTTT. The rearrangement joins TRBV27 to TRBJ1-4; D not certain. From germline, CDR1 is MNHEY and CDR2 SMNVEV (reference sequence). The V gene lost 5 bases and the J gene lost 0 bases, with 13 bases spanning the gap. The CDR3 is 16 amino acids.

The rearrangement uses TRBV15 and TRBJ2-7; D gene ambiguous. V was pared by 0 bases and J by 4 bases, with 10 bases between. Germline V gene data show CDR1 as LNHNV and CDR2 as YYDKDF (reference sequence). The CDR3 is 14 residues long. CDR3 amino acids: CATSRDSRAYEQYF. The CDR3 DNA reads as TGTGCCACCAGCAGAGATTCGCGAGCTTACGAGCAGTACTTC.

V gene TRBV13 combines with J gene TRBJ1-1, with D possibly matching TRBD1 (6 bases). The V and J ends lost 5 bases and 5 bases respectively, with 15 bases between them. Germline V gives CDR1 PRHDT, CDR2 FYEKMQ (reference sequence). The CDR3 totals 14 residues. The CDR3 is CASSITGPTTEAFF. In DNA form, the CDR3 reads TGTGCCAGCAGCATAACAGGGCCGACGACTGAAGCTTTCTTT.

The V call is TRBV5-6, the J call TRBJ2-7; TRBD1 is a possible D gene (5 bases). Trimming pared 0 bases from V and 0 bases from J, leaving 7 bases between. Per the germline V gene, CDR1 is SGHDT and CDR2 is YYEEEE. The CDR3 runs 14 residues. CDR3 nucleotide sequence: TGTGCCAGCAGCTTGGACAGGATCTCCTACGAGCAGTACTTC. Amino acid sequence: CASSLDRISYEQYF. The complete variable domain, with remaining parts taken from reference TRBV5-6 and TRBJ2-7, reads DAGVTQSPTHLIKTRGQQVTLRCSPKSGHDTVSWYQQALGQGPQFIFQYYEEEERQRGNFPDRFSGHQFPNYSSELNVNALLLGDSALYLCASSLDRISYEQYFGPGTRLTVT.

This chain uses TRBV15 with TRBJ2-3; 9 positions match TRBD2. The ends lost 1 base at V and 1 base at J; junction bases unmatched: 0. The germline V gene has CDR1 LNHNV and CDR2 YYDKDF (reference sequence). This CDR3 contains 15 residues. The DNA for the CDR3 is TGTGCCACCAGCAGAGCTAGCGGGGGCACAGATACGCAGTATTTT. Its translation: CATSRASGGTDTQYF.

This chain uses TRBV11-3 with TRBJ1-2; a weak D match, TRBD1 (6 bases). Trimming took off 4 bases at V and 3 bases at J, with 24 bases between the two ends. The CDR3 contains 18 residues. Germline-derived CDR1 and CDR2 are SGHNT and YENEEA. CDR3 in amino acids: CASSSTGIWGRQDYGYTF. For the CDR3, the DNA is TGTGCCAGCAGCTCCACTGGAATTTGGGGGCGCCAGGACTATGGCTACACCTTC. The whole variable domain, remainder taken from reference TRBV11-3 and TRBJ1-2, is EAGVVQSPRYKIIEKKQPVAFWCNPISGHNTLYWYLQNLGQGPELLIRYENEEAVDDSQLPKDRFSAERLKGVDSTLKIQPAELGDSAVYLCASSSTGIWGRQDYGYTFGSGTRLTVV.

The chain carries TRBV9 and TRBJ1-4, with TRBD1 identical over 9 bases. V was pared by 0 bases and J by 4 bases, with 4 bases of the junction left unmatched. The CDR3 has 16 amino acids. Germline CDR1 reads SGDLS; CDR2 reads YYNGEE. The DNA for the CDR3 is TGTGCCAGCAGCGTAGGACAGGGGGTTGGTAATGAAAAACTGTTTTTT. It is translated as CASSVGQGVGNEKLFF.

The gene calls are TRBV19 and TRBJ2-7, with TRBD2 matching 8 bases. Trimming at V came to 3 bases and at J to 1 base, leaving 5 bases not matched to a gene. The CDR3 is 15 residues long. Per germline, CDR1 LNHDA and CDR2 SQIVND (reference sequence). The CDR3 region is CASSIGGDMSYEQYF. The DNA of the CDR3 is TGTGCCAGTAGTATCGGGGGGGACATGTCCTACGAGCAGTACTTC. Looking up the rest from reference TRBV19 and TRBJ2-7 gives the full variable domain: DGGITQSPKYLFRKEGQNVTLSCEQNLNHDAMYWYRQDPGQGLRLIYYSQIVNDFQKGDIAEGYSVSREKKESFPLTVTSAQKNPTAFYLCASSIGGDMSYEQYFGPGTRLTVT.

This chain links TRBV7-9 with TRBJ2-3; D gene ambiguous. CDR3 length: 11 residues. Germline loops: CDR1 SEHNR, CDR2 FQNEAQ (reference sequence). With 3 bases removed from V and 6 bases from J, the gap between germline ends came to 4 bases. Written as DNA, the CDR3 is TGTGCCAGCAGCTTCTCGGATACGCAGTATTTT. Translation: CASSFSDTQYF.